The rows below give T cell receptor beta chains drawn from one sample of a study of shared clonotypes between healthy human individuals. Clones were sequenced by immunoSEQ multiplex PCR, and TCRdb holds only the in-frame ones, with some missing. The table shows about 820,000 clones, with roughly 92% occurring only once. The specimen sequenced was naive CD8+ T cells sorted from blood. The receptors come from a man aged 25 to 45 in good health. The CDR3 runs from the conserved cysteine through the conserved F or W. A D gene is named only where the DNA matches it firmly. The size field is filled for only some rows; it gives once, few, many or a size class.

abundance,v_gene,j_gene,d_gene,CDR3nt,CDR3aa
.,TRBV28,TRBJ2-7,.,TGTGCCAGCTGTGCGTACTCCTACGAGCAGTACTTC,CASCAYSYEQYF
.,TRBV7-9,TRBJ2-1,.,TGTGCCAGCAGCTCGGTGACTGGGTCAAATGAGCAGTTCTTC,CASSSVTGSNEQFF
few,TRBV29-1,TRBJ1-1,.,TGCAGCGTTGAAGTCTACACTGAAGCTTTCTTT,CSVEVYTEAFF
.,TRBV6-4,TRBJ2-1,TRBD2,TGTGCCAGCAGTGTATATTTGGGGACTAGTCACAATGAGCAGTTCTTC,CASSVYLGTSHNEQFF
few,TRBV5-5,TRBJ2-7,TRBD2,TGTGCCAGCAGCAGCGAGCGGGGGGTCTACGAGCAGTACTTC,CASSSERGVYEQYF
.,TRBV7-9,TRBJ2-3,.,TGTGCCAGCAGCTTACGGGACACAGATACGCAGTATTTT,CASSLRDTDTQYF
.,TRBV5-4,TRBJ2-7,TRBD1,TGTGCCAGCAGCTTGGGACAGGGCCTCTCCTACGAGCAGTACTTC,CASSLGQGLSYEQYF
.,TRBV28,TRBJ2-3,.,TGTGCCAGCAGGTACAGGGGCACAGATACGCAGTATTTT,CASRYRGTDTQYF
.,TRBV7-9,TRBJ2-7,.,TGTGCCAGCAGCCCTCCAGGGCCAGCGGGCGAGCAGTACTTC,CASSPPGPAGEQYF
.,TRBV9,TRBJ2-5,TRBD2,TGTGCCAGCAGCGGATTAGCGGGAGGTTACCAAGAGACCCAGTACTTC,CASSGLAGGYQETQYF
.,TRBV4-3,TRBJ1-4,.,TGCGCCAGCAGCCAAGATGGCAGGGGAGGTGAAAAACTGTTTTTT,CASSQDGRGGEKLFF
.,TRBV27,TRBJ2-5,.,TGTGCCAGCACACCAACTGCGACAGATAGAGAGACCCAGTACTTC,CASTPTATDRETQYF
few,TRBV4-1,TRBJ2-1,TRBD2,TGCGCCAGCAGCGCGAAAGCGGGGGATGAGCAGTTCTTC,CASSAKAGDEQFF
.,TRBV7-8,TRBJ1-1,.,TGTGCCAGCAGCTCGCTGACGGGGACTGAAGCTTTCTTT,CASSSLTGTEAFF
.,TRBV27,TRBJ2-1,TRBD2,TGTGCCAGCAGTTTAGCGGGGGGACTACAGCAGTTCTTC,CASSLAGGLQQFF
.,TRBV28,TRBJ2-7,.,TGTGCCAGCAGTTTTGCGCAGGGGATAATATACGAGCAGTACTTC,CASSFAQGIIYEQYF
.,TRBV6-5,TRBJ1-1,.,TGTGCCAGCAGCCCCGGGACCGCCCGGGCTTTCTTT,CASSPGTARAFF
.,TRBV5-1,TRBJ1-1,.,TGCGCCAGCAGCCCCTGGGGTGCGAACACTGAAGCTTTCTTT,CASSPWGANTEAFF
.,TRBV28,TRBJ1-2,.,TGTGCCAGCAGTCCCTCAGGGTGGAGCTACACCTTC,CASSPSGWSYTF
.,TRBV6-1,TRBJ2-7,.,TGTGCCAGCAGTGAACTCTTGGGGTACAACTCTGAGCAGTACTTC,CASSELLGYNSEQYF
once,TRBV7-9,TRBJ2-7,.,TGTGCCAGCAGCCCCGCGGCAAGTTCTTACGAGCAGTACTTC,CASSPAASSYEQYF
few,TRBV6-5,TRBJ2-1,.,TGTGCCAGTGGGCGCATCAACAACAATGAGCAGTTCTTC,CASGRINNNEQFF
.,TRBV27,TRBJ1-1,.,TGTGCCAGCACAGCAGGTACCGGGGAAGCTTTCTTT,CASTAGTGEAFF
.,TRBV14,TRBJ2-1,.,TGTGCCAGCAGCCAAGCTGGGCTAACCTCCTACAATGAGCAGTTCTTC,CASSQAGLTSYNEQFF
.,TRBV28,TRBJ2-1,.,TGTGCCAGCAGTTTCCTGTATGAGCAGTTCTTC,CASSFLYEQFF
.,TRBV27,TRBJ2-1,.,TGTGCCAGCAGTACCGGGAGCTACAATGAGCAGTTCTTC,CASSTGSYNEQFF
once,TRBV6-5,TRBJ2-7,.,TGTGCCGCCCGGGACCGAGCCTACGAGCAGTACTTC,CAARDRAYEQYF
.,TRBV29-1,TRBJ2-7,TRBD2,TGCAGCGTCGTGGGGGGGGACTCCTACGAGCAGTACTTC,CSVVGGDSYEQYF
.,TRBV19,TRBJ2-7,TRBD1,TGTGCCAGTAGTACTACAGGGGCCTACGAGCAGTACTTC,CASSTTGAYEQYF
.,TRBV2,TRBJ2-7,.,TGTGCCAGCACGGCTAGATACTACGAGCAGTACTTC,CASTARYYEQYF
.,TRBV5-5,TRBJ2-7,.,TGTGCCAGCAGTTTCCTTCCTGAACTAGCAGACTACGAGCAGTACTTC,CASSFLPELADYEQYF
.,TRBV19,TRBJ1-1,TRBD1,TGTGCCAGTAGTAAACCGGGACAGGGGAGGAACACTGAAGCTTTCTTT,CASSKPGQGRNTEAFF
.,TRBV27,TRBJ2-2,.,TGTGCCAGCAGTTTATTCGAACGGGAGTTAGGCGGGGAGCTGTTTTTT,CASSLFERELGGELFF
.,TRBV7-9,TRBJ1-1,TRBD1,TGTGCCAGCAGCCGCCCGTTGGGACAGGGGATCACTGAAGCTTTCTTT,CASSRPLGQGITEAFF
.,TRBV19,TRBJ1-5,TRBD1,TGTGCCAGTAGTAACGGACAGGGGGTCCAGCCCCAGCATTTT,CASSNGQGVQPQHF
.,TRBV7-2,TRBJ2-6,.,TGTGCCAGCAGCCCTCGAGGGGCCAACGTCCTGACTTTC,CASSPRGANVLTF
.,TRBV25-1,TRBJ2-6,.,TGTGCCAGCAGTGATCCAGGGACTTCTGGGGCCAACGTCCTGACTTTC,CASSDPGTSGANVLTF
.,TRBV29-1,TRBJ1-2,.,TGCAGCGTTACGGGACGTCAGGGCTATGGCTACACCTTC,CSVTGRQGYGYTF
.,TRBV7-7,TRBJ2-5,.,TGTGCTAGCAGCTTTGACAGTGAAGAGACCCAGTACTTC,CASSFDSEETQYF
once,TRBV10-1,TRBJ1-1,.,TGCGCCAGCAGTGGAAGTGCGGTCCATTCGGGTAGGACTGAAGCTTTCTTT,CASSGSAVHSGRTEAFF
.,TRBV10-3,TRBJ2-2,TRBD2,TGTGCCATCAGCGACTTCCGACTAGCGGACAACACCGGGGAGCTGTTTTTT,CAISDFRLADNTGELFF
.,TRBV5-4,TRBJ2-5,TRBD2,TGTGCCAGCAGCTTAGCGGGAGTCGGCGAGACCCAGTACTTC,CASSLAGVGETQYF
.,TRBV4-1,TRBJ2-2,.,TGCGCCAGCAGCCAACAAGCCGACACCGGGGAGCTGTTTTTT,CASSQQADTGELFF
.,TRBV7-2,TRBJ2-5,TRBD2,TGTGCCAGCAGCTTCCCAGCGGGAGCGCTTTCAGAGACCCAGTACTTC,CASSFPAGALSETQYF
.,TRBV7-2,TRBJ2-1,.,TGTGCCAGCAGCTTAGGACCAGTTTACAATGAGCAGTTCTTC,CASSLGPVYNEQFF